The entry that follows covers one TCR beta chain sequence. Using immunoSEQ multiplex PCR, the repertoire was profiled, and TCRdb retains in-frame clones only, with some absent. The sample comprises around 330,000 clones, 74% of which are singletons, and around a tenth rests with the top ten. The data belong to a study of shared clonotypes between healthy human individuals. Nashville, Tennessee was home to all donors, who were Caucasian adults. CDR3 length equals 15 residues. Germline CDR1 MNHNS, CDR2 SASEGT. The V gene end was trimmed by 0 bases and the J gene end by 10 bases; junction bases not matched to a gene: 8.

Input material: memory CD4+ T cells sorted from blood. Documented subset: CD45RA-negative fraction. The TCR was taken from a man aged 25 to 40 in good health. The genes are TRBV6-1 and TRBJ1-4; TRBD1 aligns across 7 bases. CDR3 coding DNA: TGTGCCAGCAGTGAAGCGACAGGGAAGGGTGGAAAACTGTTTTTT. It codes for CASSEATGKGGKLFF.